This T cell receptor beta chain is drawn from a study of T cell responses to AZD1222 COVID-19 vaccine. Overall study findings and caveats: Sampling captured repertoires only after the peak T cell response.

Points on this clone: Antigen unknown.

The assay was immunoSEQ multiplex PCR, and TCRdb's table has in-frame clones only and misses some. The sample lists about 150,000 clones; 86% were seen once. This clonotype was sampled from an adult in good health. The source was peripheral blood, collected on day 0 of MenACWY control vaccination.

As DNA, the CDR3 is TGTGCCAGCAGTTCGACAGGGGGAACCTCTGGAAACACCATATATTTT. This codes for CASSSTGGTSGNTIYF. The chain has TRBV2 and TRBJ1-3; 9 positions match TRBD1. Germline-derived CDR1 and CDR2 are SNHLY and FYNNEI. The CDR3 consists of 16 residues. With V trimmed by 5 bases and J by 0 bases, 5 bases remained unmatched.